The next 27 T cell receptor beta chains were all read from a single sample in a study of T cells in Graves' hyperthyroidism and ophthalmopathy. RNA transcripts were the template for amplifying TCR beta CDR3 regions. HTBI primers were employed in a first-round RT-PCR of the TCR CDR3. TCRdb ran MiXCR on the multiplex PCR reads and lists one entry per CDR3 protein. The table shows around 690,000 distinct CDR3 sequences, with under 25% occurring only once. The sequencing input was blood. The receptors originated from a man younger than 45 with Graves' ophthalmopathy.

In this sample, this clonotype turned up a few times. The chain uses TRBV7-9 and TRBJ1-2; D possibly corresponds to TRBD1 (6 bases). Germline CDR1 and CDR2: SEHNR and FQNEAQ (reference sequence). V gave up 1 base and J gave up 3 bases, with 12 bases separating them. The CDR3 loop spans 15 amino acids. CDR3 DNA sequence: TGTGCCAGCAGCTTAGTGGGGGGCGACGACTATGGCTACACCTTC. Protein product: CASSLVGGDDYGYTF.

This clonotype has only a few counts. The chain is built from TRBV27 and TRBJ2-2; no clear D gene. The CDR3 is 13 amino acids. CDR1 is MNHEY and CDR2 is SMNVEV in the germline V gene (reference sequence). Trimming removed 6 bases from V and 0 bases from J, with 5 bases in between. The CDR3 nucleotides are TGTGCCAGCAGGAAGACGAACACCGGGGAGCTGTTTTTT. This codes for CASRKTNTGELFF.

Ten or more counts support this clonotype. The genes are TRBV5-1 and TRBJ2-4; 10 nucleotides agree with TRBD1. This CDR3 region has 16 residues. The germline V gene has CDR1 SGHRS and CDR2 YFSETQ. V lost 4 bases to trimming and J lost 2 bases; unmatched junction nucleotides: 6. The CDR3 coding sequence is TGCGCCAGCAGCGGGGGGACAGGGGCTTCCAAAAACATTCAGTACTTC. Protein sequence: CASSGGTGASKNIQYF.

The V gene is TRBV13, the J gene TRBJ2-5; 8 bases align to TRBD1. CDR1 is PRHDT and CDR2 is FYEKMQ in the germline V gene (reference sequence). V was pared by 1 base and J by 7 bases, with 5 bases of the junction left unmatched. This CDR3 is 14 amino acids long. CDR3 nucleotide sequence: TGTGCCAGCAGCTTAGAGGCAGGGGGCGGGACCCAGTACTTC. Its protein is CASSLEAGGGTQYF.

The rearrangement links TRBV19 to TRBJ2-2; D unclear. V dropped 1 base and J dropped 4 bases, with 10 bases sitting between them. CDR3 size: 15 residues. CDR1 LNHDA and CDR2 SQIVND come from the germline V gene (reference sequence). The chain's CDR3 is CASSIGLGTTGELFF. CDR3 sequence (DNA): TGTGCCAGTAGTATAGGCCTAGGAACCACCGGGGAGCTGTTTTTT.

Many counts were recorded for this clonotype. The V and J genes are TRBV28 and TRBJ2-7; TRBD2 matches at 10 bases. The germline V gene encodes CDR1 MDHEN and CDR2 SYDVKM. The CDR3 has 15 amino acids. After removal of 7 bases from V and 5 bases from J, the junction contained 11 bases not matched to a gene. Written as DNA, the CDR3 is TGTGCCAGCAACCTCGGGGGTAGCGGGAGGAACGAGCAGTACTTC. This encodes CASNLGGSGRNEQYF.

This clonotype has a handful of counts. The chain recombines TRBV7-9 with TRBJ2-2, with no clear D. Looked up from germline, CDR1 is SEHNR and CDR2 is FQNEAQ (reference sequence). With 6 bases removed from V and 4 bases from J, the gap between germline ends came to 12 bases. The CDR3 extends over 14 amino acids. In nucleotides, the CDR3 is TGTGCCAGCAGTTCTAAAATTAGCACCGGGGAGCTGTTTTTT. Amino acid sequence: CASSSKISTGELFF.

This clonotype was counted at least ten times. The V call is TRBV28, the J call TRBJ2-7; 7 nucleotides line up with TRBD2. The CDR3 is made up of 15 amino acids. After removal of 3 bases from V and 2 bases from J, the junction contained 7 bases not matched to a gene. Germline V CDR1 and CDR2: MDHEN, SYDVKM. For the CDR3, the DNA is TGTGCCAGCAGTTTGGGGGGGAATATAGCCTACGAGCAGTACTTC. Its translation: CASSLGGNIAYEQYF.

This clonotype was found a few times. The chain is built from TRBV11-2 and TRBJ2-5, with unresolved D. Trimming took off 2 bases at V and 4 bases at J, with 8 bases between the two ends. The CDR3 is made up of 13 amino acids. The germline gives CDR1 SGHAT, CDR2 FQNNGV. The DNA of the CDR3 is TGTGCCAGCAGCTTAAGGCCCCTAGAGACCCAGTACTTC. As protein: CASSLRPLETQYF.

The chain employs TRBV6-2 or TRBV6-3 and TRBJ2-1, with TRBD2 identical over 7 bases. The CDR3 is 15 amino acids. Per germline, CDR1 MNHEY and CDR2 SVGEGT. V was clipped by 6 bases and J by 4 bases; unmatched bases: 9. The CDR3 region has the DNA TGTGCCAGCAGGAAAAGCGGGGTTGCGTACAATGAGCAGTTCTTC. Protein product: CASRKSGVAYNEQFF.

This clonotype was recorded many times. The chain employs TRBV2 and TRBJ1-1; tentative D call: TRBD1 (5 bases). The V end lost 5 bases, the J end lost 11 bases, and 15 bases lay between the germline ends. The CDR3 contains 12 residues. Germline assignment: CDR1 SNHLY and CDR2 FYNNEI. The DNA of the CDR3 is TGTGCCAGCAGTATAGGGGCCAGTGACGCTTTCTTT. Its protein is CASSIGASDAFF.

This sequence joins TRBV6-1 and TRBJ2-1, with D perhaps being TRBD1 or TRBD2 (5 bases each). The V gene lost 7 bases and the J gene lost 5 bases, with 6 bases spanning the gap. Germline V CDR1 and CDR2: MNHNS, SASEGT. The CDR3 is 11 residues long. CDR3 nucleotide sequence: TGTGCCAGCATGGGGGACAATGAGCAGTTCTTC. Its translation: CASMGDNEQFF.

J is TRBJ2-7 and V is TRBV15; D ambiguous. Looked up from germline, CDR1 is LNHNV and CDR2 is YYDKDF (reference sequence). Deletions cut 0 bases from V and 3 bases from J, with 9 bases between. CDR3 length: 14 residues. In DNA, the CDR3 is TGTGCCACCAGCAGAGATAAGAGAAGCTACGAGCAGTACTTC. This gives the protein CATSRDKRSYEQYF. The complete variable domain, with remaining parts taken from reference TRBV15 and TRBJ2-7, reads DAMVIQNPRYQVTQFGKPVTLSCSQTLNHNVMYWYQQKSSQAPKLLFHYYDKDFNNEADTPDNFQSRRPNTSFCFLDIRSPGLGDTAMYLCATSRDKRSYEQYFGPGTRLTVT.

The V gene is TRBV10-3, the J gene TRBJ1-4, with D maybe TRBD1 (6 bases). V lost 10 bases and J 3 bases, leaving 12 bases between the germline ends. Germline V gene lookup returns CDR1 ENHRY and CDR2 SYGVKD. This CDR3 has 13 amino acids. The CDR3 here is CATTGSANEKLFF. CDR3 sequence (DNA): TGTGCCACCACAGGGTCCGCTAATGAAAAACTGTTTTTT.

This clonotype was seen a handful of times. V usage is TRBV28 and J usage is TRBJ2-2; unclear D gene. The CDR3 sequence is 14 residues long. Germline V CDR1 and CDR2: MDHEN, SYDVKM. Trimming took 3 bases from V and 6 from J, leaving 11 bases between them. CDR3: CASSFLQVPGELFF. CDR3 nucleotides: TGTGCCAGCAGTTTCTTGCAGGTTCCCGGGGAGCTGTTTTTT.

This clonotype was detected many times. The chain couples TRBV7-9 to TRBJ1-1; D is perhaps TRBD1 (6 bases). The CDR3 length is 14 residues. Germline CDR1 and CDR2: SEHNR and FQNEAQ (reference sequence). The V and J ends lost 2 bases and 8 bases respectively, with 15 bases between them. CDR3 region: CASSLLGGAPEAFF. In nucleotides, the CDR3 is TGTGCCAGCAGCTTATTGGGGGGCGCCCCCGAAGCTTTCTTT.

As DNA, the CDR3 is TGCGCCAGCAGCCAAGAAAGGGGGTATAGCAATCAGCCCCAGCATTTT. Amino acid sequence: CASSQERGYSNQPQHF. The chain uses TRBV4-1 and TRBJ1-5; perhaps TRBD1 as D (6 bases). The germline V gene has CDR1 MGHRA and CDR2 YSYEKL. V was clipped by 0 bases and J by 0 bases, with 9 bases between them. The CDR3 loop spans 16 amino acids.

This clonotype came up many times. This rearrangement joins TRBV20-1 to TRBJ2-7; 7 positions agree with TRBD2. This CDR3 is 17 amino acids long. J lost 4 bases, V lost 1 base, and 16 bases had no gene match. The V gene's germline CDR1 is DFQATT and CDR2 SNEGSKA (reference sequence). CDR3 in DNA: TGCAGTGCTAGAGCAGTTCTCTCTAGCGGCGGGCGTTACGAGCAGTACTTC. It encodes CSARAVLSSGGRYEQYF.

This chain joins TRBV5-6 and TRBJ1-1; 7 bases are shared with TRBD1. This CDR3 comprises 13 residues. V trimming: 4 bases; J trimming: 6 bases; junction bases outside the gene matches: 6. Germline V gene sequence: CDR1 SGHDT, CDR2 YYEEEE. The CDR3 nucleotides read TGTGCCAGCAGCCTTGACAGGGACCCTGAAGCTTTCTTT. Protein sequence: CASSLDRDPEAFF.

This clonotype came up many times. The chain carries TRBV12-3 or TRBV12-4 and TRBJ2-5; 8 positions match TRBD1. The J segment lost 5 bases and the V segment lost 4 bases, leaving 6 bases of the junction unmatched. This CDR3 comprises 14 residues. The CDR3 sequence: CASSSQGAQETQYF. The CDR3 DNA is TGTGCCAGCAGTTCCCAGGGGGCTCAGGAGACCCAGTACTTC.

This clonotype has just a few counts. This sequence joins TRBV7-9 and TRBJ1-1; no definite D call. CDR1 is SEHNR, CDR2 FQNEAQ, per germline (reference sequence). CDR3 length equals 16 residues. Trimming took 5 bases from V and 12 from J, leaving 28 bases between them. CDR3 region: CASSALGMDGPYGTFF. The DNA of the CDR3 is TGTGCCAGCAGCGCTTTAGGAATGGACGGTCCCTACGGTACTTTCTTT.

This clonotype was recorded once. This may arise from a read error, as a much more abundant clone is one base away. The CDR3 bases are TGTGCCAGCAGTAAAACCAAGTGGGCTGGAACCACCATATATTTT. Protein sequence: CASSKTKWAGTTIYF. V and J are TRBV28 and TRBJ1-3; D is unclear. CDR3 length: 15 amino acids. CDR1 is MDHEN and CDR2 is SYDVKM in the germline V gene.

This clonotype was observed a few times. The rearrangement joins TRBV5-1 to TRBJ1-2; D call uncertain. Germline-derived CDR1 and CDR2 are SGHRS and YFSETQ. V lost 4 bases and J 2 bases, leaving 9 bases between the germline ends. This CDR3 is 13 amino acids long. In DNA form, the CDR3 reads TGCGCCAGCAGCGTGGATACGAACTATGGCTACACCTTC. Amino acids: CASSVDTNYGYTF.

This clonotype was picked up many times. This rearrangement joins TRBV11-2 to TRBJ1-1, with no clear D. The V end lost 6 bases, the J end lost 0 bases, and 11 bases lay between the germline ends. CDR1 and CDR2 from the germline V gene are SGHAT and FQNNGV. The CDR3 spans 14 residues. The CDR3 DNA reads TGTGCCAGCAGATTGGGATTCATGAACACTGAAGCTTTCTTT. This encodes CASRLGFMNTEAFF.

This clonotype was observed a few times. Written as DNA, the CDR3 is TGTGCCTGGAGGGGGGGACTTCTAAGCACAGATACGCAGTATTTT. Translating it yields CAWRGGLLSTDTQYF. The rearrangement joins TRBV30 to TRBJ2-3, with TRBD2 as a possible D gene (6 bases). The CDR3 length is 15 residues. V lost 3 bases and J 0 bases, leaving 13 bases between the germline ends. Germline CDR1 and CDR2: GTSNPN and SVGIG (reference sequence).

This clonotype appeared a few times. The V call is TRBV27, the J call TRBJ2-3; D remains ambiguous. CDR1 is MNHEY, CDR2 SMNVEV, per germline (reference sequence). This CDR3 has 13 residues. The germline V and J ends were trimmed by 4 bases and 4 bases, with 9 bases remaining between them. The CDR3 spells CASSYSSSDTQYF. CDR3 DNA sequence: TGTGCCAGCAGTTACAGTAGTTCAGATACGCAGTATTTT.

The V gene is TRBV5-1, the J gene TRBJ2-1; TRBD2 agrees at 9 bases. CDR1 is SGHRS, CDR2 YFSETQ, per germline. After removal of 0 bases from V and 4 bases from J, the junction contained 8 bases not matched to a gene. The CDR3 is 17 amino acids. In nucleotides, the CDR3 is TGCGCCAGCAGCTTGGCCAGTAGCGGGAGCACTTACAATGAGCAGTTCTTC. As protein: CASSLASSGSTYNEQFF.